These T cell receptor beta chains were read from a single sample in a study of blood T cell repertoires in COVID-19. Libraries were prepared by immunoSEQ multiplex PCR; TCRdb keeps only in-frame clonotypes and omits some of them. Here the sample spans approximately 99,000 clones, approximately 86% being singletons. The sample was peripheral blood. The receptors shown here come from a woman aged 60 to 75 in a cohort sampled during active or convalescent COVID-19. Each CDR3 is given with its conserved first and last residue. The D gene is left open where the match is weak. Clone size is not always given. Where it is, it says once, few, many or a class for expanded clones.

d_call j_call v_call clone_size cdr3_nt cdr3_aa
- TRBJ2-7 TRBV6-1 - TGTGCCAGCAGTGAACGGCTAGCAACGCTGCAGTACTTC CASSERLATLQYF
TRBD1 TRBJ2-3 TRBV7-9 - TGTGCCAGCAGCAAGGGGGCGCCGATAACAGATACGCAGTATTTT CASSKGAPITDTQYF
TRBD1 TRBJ2-7 TRBV7-9 - TGTGCCAGCAGCTACCCGGGACAGGGGTACGAGCAGTACTTC CASSYPGQGYEQYF
- TRBJ2-5 TRBV6-6 few TGTGCCAGCAGTTACTCTAGCCCCGTGCAGTACTTC CASSYSSPVQYF
- TRBJ1-5 TRBV24-1 - TGTGCCACCAGTGATCATGTAGGGGAAGGGAGCAATCAGCCCCAGCATTTT CATSDHVGEGSNQPQHF
- TRBJ2-3 TRBV18 - TGTGCCAGCTCACGCGCGAGCACAGATACGCAGTATTTT CASSRASTDTQYF
- TRBJ2-2 TRBV10-1 few TGCGCCAGCAGTGGGTGGAGGAACACCGGGGAGCTGTTTTTT CASSGWRNTGELFF
TRBD2 TRBJ2-2 TRBV3-1/TRBV3-2 - TGTGCCAGCAGCCTCCGAGCGGGAGCCGGGGAGCTGTTTTTT CASSLRAGAGELFF
TRBD2 TRBJ2-1 TRBV4-1 - TGCGCCAGCAGCCAAGATGCCACTAGCGGATACAATGAGCAGTTCTTC CASSQDATSGYNEQFF
- TRBJ2-5 TRBV3-1/TRBV3-2 - TGTGCCAGCAGCCAAAGGGGGTGGGTCATCGCAGAGACCCAGTACTTC CASSQRGWVIAETQYF
TRBD1 TRBJ1-2 TRBV5-8 - TGTGCCAGCACCTCGACAGGGTCGTCCTATGGCTACACCTTC CASTSTGSSYGYTF
- TRBJ1-5 TRBV15 - TGTGCCACCAGCAGAGACGTGAGACAGCCCCAGCATTTT CATSRDVRQPQHF
TRBD2 TRBJ2-3 TRBV6-5 - TGTGCCAGCAGTTACTCTAAGCGGGGGGGGACAGATACGCAGTATTTT CASSYSKRGGTDTQYF
TRBD1 TRBJ1-3 TRBV19 - TGTGCCAGTAGTTCCAAGGGACAGGTCGTCATATATTTT CASSSKGQVVIYF
- TRBJ1-5 TRBV2 - TGTGCCAGCAGTGAAGGGGCCCCCACGAATCAGCCCCAGCATTTT CASSEGAPTNQPQHF
- TRBJ2-3 TRBV24-1 - TGTGCCACCAGTGATTTACCGGGGAGTGGCACAGATACGCAGTATTTT CATSDLPGSGTDTQYF
- TRBJ1-1 TRBV11-1 once TGTGCCAGCAGCGATCACAGGAAACGCATGAACACTGAAGCTTTCTTT CASSDHRKRMNTEAFF
- TRBJ1-3 TRBV28 - TGTGCCAGCAGTGCCCCGATGGTGGGGGGTTTCTCTGGAAACACCATATATTTT CASSAPMVGGFSGNTIYF
- TRBJ2-1 TRBV5-1 - TGCGCCAGCAGCTCTGAAGGGGCGGCGTCCTACAATGAGCAGTTCTTC CASSSEGAASYNEQFF
- TRBJ1-6 TRBV19 - TGTGCCAGTACCCAGGGCCCCGGATTAGCCCTCCACTTT CASTQGPGLALHF
- TRBJ2-4 TRBV7-9 - TGTGCCAGCAGCCCCCAATCAGCGGCAGATCAGTACTTC CASSPQSAADQYF
- TRBJ2-7 TRBV28 - TGTGCCAGCACTTTCGGAACTACCTACGAGCAGTACTTC CASTFGTTYEQYF
- TRBJ1-3 TRBV28 - TGTGCCAGCAGCCCCCTGAGCTCTGGAAACACCATATATTTT CASSPLSSGNTIYF
- TRBJ1-1 TRBV7-9 - TGTGCCAGCAGCTCGAGGACGGGACTAAGGACTGAAGCTTTCTTT CASSSRTGLRTEAFF
TRBD1 TRBJ2-2 TRBV19 many TGTGCCAGTACCCAGGGGGCGAACGGGGAGCTGTTTTTT CASTQGANGELFF
TRBD1 TRBJ1-5 TRBV16 - TGTGCCAGCAGCCAATTGGCGACAGGGGGGACCCAGCCCCAGCATTTT CASSQLATGGTQPQHF
- TRBJ2-7 TRBV3-1/TRBV3-2 - TGTGCCAGCAGTTCAGGGGCCGAGCAGTACTTC CASSSGAEQYF
- TRBJ1-1 TRBV20-1 - TGCAGTGCTAGTAGCGACAGGCTAACTCACGGAGCTTTCTTT CSASSDRLTHGAFF
TRBD2 TRBJ2-3 TRBV5-5 - TGTGCCAGCAGCCCCGGACTAGCGGGGGCCGACAGCACAGATACGCAGTATTTT CASSPGLAGADSTDTQYF
TRBD2 TRBJ2-5 TRBV11-2 - TGTGCCACCTCGGGGGGAGAGACCCAGTACTTC CATSGGETQYF
TRBD1 TRBJ1-2 TRBV11-2 - TGTGCCAGCAGCCCGCGACAGGGAGACTATGGCTACACCTTC CASSPRQGDYGYTF
- TRBJ2-5 TRBV3-1/TRBV3-2 - TGTGCCAGCAGCCAGCATCCCGGGATAGGCGACCAGTACTTC CASSQHPGIGDQYF
TRBD2 TRBJ2-1 TRBV6-5 - TGTGCCAGCAGCAGGACTAGCGGGAACTACAATGAGCAGTTCTTC CASSRTSGNYNEQFF
- TRBJ2-1 TRBV5-4 - TGTGCCAGCAGCTTGGGGGCGGAGGTTACAATGAGCCAGTTCTTC CASSLGAEVTMSQFF
- TRBJ2-1 TRBV10-3 - TGTGCCATCAGTGCATTGGAGGGGCTATCCTACAATGAGCAGTTCTTC CAISALEGLSYNEQFF
- TRBJ1-1 TRBV29-1 once TGCAGCGTTGTGGCACCCCCTCGGAACACTGAAGCTTTCTTT CSVVAPPRNTEAFF
TRBD1 TRBJ2-1 TRBV4-1 - TGCGCCAGCAGCCAAGGACAGGGCTCCTACAATGAGCAGTTCTTC CASSQGQGSYNEQFF
TRBD1 TRBJ2-5 TRBV28 - TGTGCCAGCAGCCGGGACAGGCCCCTGTACTTC CASSRDRPLYF
TRBD2 TRBJ2-5 TRBV10-2 - TGCGCCAGCGCCACTTTTAGCGGGGGGTGGGGAGAGACCCAGTACTTC CASATFSGGWGETQYF
TRBD2 TRBJ2-6 TRBV3-1/TRBV3-2 - TGTGCCAGCAGCCACGGGCTAGCGGGCTCTGGGGCCAACGTCCTGACTTTC CASSHGLAGSGANVLTF
- TRBJ2-2 TRBV7-3 - TGTGCCAGCAGCCCGCATCCGGGGGTCGGCACCGGGGAGCTGTTTTTT CASSPHPGVGTGELFF
TRBD1 TRBJ2-1 TRBV11-2 few TGTGCCAGCAGCGGGGGACAGGGCTATGAGCAGTTCTTC CASSGGQGYEQFF
TRBD1 TRBJ2-3 TRBV28 - TGTGCCAGCAGCCTCCCGGGACAGGGGGGGGATACGCAGTATTTT CASSLPGQGGDTQYF
- TRBJ1-2 TRBV28 - TGTGCCAGCACGGCTGGACCGGGGCTCGCGGGGGGCTACACCTTC CASTAGPGLAGGYTF
- TRBJ2-1 TRBV5-1 - TGCGCCAGCAGCTTATCTGGCGGGGATTACAATGAGCAGTTCTTC CASSLSGGDYNEQFF